This T cell receptor (beta chain) is from a study of shared clonotypes between healthy human individuals. Overall study findings and caveats: Non-shared clonotypes displayed generation probabilities falling below those of clonotypes present in all four donors. The donor pool, a small one, limited the genetic and exposure-history diversity represented.

V trimming: 0 bases; J trimming: 4 bases; junction bases outside the gene matches: 4. The CDR3 totals 16 residues. Germline values: CDR1 LNHNV, CDR2 YYDKDF (reference sequence). With regard to this clone: Its antigen is as yet unknown.

Here immunoSEQ multiplex PCR was the method, and the copy in TCRdb shows in-frame clones only, minus some. Among 2 million to 2.5 million clones, about 92% were seen once, and the ten largest hold under 0.45%. V gene TRBV15 combines with J gene TRBJ2-1; 9 bases fit TRBD2. Material: naive CD4+ T cells from PBMCs. The subset is: CD45RA+ positively selected. This receptor was identified in a man aged 18-30 years in good health. Some clones in this sample may be carry-over from other donors' samples. The CDR3 reads CATSRDQTSGYNEQFF. The CDR3, as DNA: TGTGCCACCAGCAGAGATCAAACTAGCGGGTACAATGAGCAGTTCTTC.